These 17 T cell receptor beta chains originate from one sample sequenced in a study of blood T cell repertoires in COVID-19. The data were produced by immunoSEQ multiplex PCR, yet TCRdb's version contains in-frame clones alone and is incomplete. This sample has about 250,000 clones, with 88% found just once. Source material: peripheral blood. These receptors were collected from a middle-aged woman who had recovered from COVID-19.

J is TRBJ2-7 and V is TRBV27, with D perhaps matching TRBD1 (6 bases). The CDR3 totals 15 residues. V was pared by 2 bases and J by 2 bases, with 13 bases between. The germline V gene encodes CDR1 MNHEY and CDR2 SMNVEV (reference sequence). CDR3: CASSLKTGLTYEQYF. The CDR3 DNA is TGTGCCAGCAGTTTAAAAACAGGGCTAACCTACGAGCAGTACTTC.

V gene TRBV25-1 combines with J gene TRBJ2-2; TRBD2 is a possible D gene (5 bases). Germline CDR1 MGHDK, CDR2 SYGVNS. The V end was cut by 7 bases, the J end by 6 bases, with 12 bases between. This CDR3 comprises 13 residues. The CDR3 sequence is CASTSFGAGELFF. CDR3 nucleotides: TGTGCCAGCACCTCCTTCGGGGCCGGGGAGCTGTTTTTT.

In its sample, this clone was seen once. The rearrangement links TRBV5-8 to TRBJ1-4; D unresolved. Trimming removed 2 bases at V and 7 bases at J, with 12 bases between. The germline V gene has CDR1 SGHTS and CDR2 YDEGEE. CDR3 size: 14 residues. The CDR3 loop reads CASSFGQTVEKLFF. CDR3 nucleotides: TGTGCCAGCAGCTTTGGGCAGACCGTTGAAAAACTGTTTTTT.

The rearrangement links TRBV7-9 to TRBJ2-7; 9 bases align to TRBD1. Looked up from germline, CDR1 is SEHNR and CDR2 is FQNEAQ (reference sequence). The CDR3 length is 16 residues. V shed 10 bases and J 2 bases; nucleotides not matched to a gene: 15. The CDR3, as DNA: TGTGCCACCCCCCCGACAGGGGGAGGAATGACCTACGAGCAGTACGTC. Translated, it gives CATPPTGGGMTYEQYV.

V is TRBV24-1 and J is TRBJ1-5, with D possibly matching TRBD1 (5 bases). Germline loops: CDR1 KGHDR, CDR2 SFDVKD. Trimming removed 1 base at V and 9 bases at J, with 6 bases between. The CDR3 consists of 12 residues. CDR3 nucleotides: TGTGCCACCAGTGATTTCGGGGGGCCCCAGCATTTT. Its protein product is CATSDFGGPQHF.

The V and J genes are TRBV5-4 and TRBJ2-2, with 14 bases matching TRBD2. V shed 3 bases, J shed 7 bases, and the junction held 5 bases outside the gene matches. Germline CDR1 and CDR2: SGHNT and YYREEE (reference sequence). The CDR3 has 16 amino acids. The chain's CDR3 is CASSSRLAGGGGELFF. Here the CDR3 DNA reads TGTGCCAGCAGCTCCCGACTAGCGGGAGGGGGCGGGGAGCTGTTTTTT.

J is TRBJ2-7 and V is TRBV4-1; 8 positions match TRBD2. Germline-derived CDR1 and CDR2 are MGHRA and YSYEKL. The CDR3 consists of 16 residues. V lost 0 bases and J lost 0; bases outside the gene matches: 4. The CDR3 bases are TGCGCCAGCAGCCAAGACCCCCGGGGGGGCTCCTACGAGCAGTACTTC. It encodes CASSQDPRGGSYEQYF.

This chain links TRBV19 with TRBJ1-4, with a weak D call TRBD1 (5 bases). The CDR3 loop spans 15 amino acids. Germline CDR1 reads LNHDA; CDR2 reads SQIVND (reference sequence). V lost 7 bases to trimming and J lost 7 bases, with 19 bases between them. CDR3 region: CASTNPGPVGEKLFF. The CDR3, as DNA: TGTGCCAGTACCAACCCAGGGCCCGTGGGTGAAAAACTGTTTTTT.

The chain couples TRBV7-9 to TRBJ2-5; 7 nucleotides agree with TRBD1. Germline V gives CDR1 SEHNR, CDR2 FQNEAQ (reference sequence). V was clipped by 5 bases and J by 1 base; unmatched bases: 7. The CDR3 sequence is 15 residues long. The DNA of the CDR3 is TGTGCCAGCAGCCCCAGGGGGTCCAGCCAAGAGACCCAGTACTTC. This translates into CASSPRGSSQETQYF. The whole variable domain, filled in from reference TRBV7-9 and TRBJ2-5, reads DTGVSQNPRHKITKRGQNVTFRCDPISEHNRLYWYRQTLGQGPEFLTYFQNEAQLEKSRLLSDRFSAERPKGSFSTLEIQRTEQGDSAMYLCASSPRGSSQETQYFGPGTRLLVL.

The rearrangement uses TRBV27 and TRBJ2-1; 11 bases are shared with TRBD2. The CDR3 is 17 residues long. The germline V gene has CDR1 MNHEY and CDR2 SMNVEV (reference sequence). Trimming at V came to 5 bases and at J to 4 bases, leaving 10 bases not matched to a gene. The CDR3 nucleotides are TGTGCCAGCAGTCCGGGACTAGCGGAAGGAGAGTACAATGAGCAGTTCTTC. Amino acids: CASSPGLAEGEYNEQFF.

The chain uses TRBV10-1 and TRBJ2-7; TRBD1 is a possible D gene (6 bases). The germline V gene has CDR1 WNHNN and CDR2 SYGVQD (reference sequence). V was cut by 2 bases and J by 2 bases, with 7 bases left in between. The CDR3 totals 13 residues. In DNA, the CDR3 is TGCGCCAGCAGTGAGACAGGGCCCTACGAGCAGTACGTC. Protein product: CASSETGPYEQYV.

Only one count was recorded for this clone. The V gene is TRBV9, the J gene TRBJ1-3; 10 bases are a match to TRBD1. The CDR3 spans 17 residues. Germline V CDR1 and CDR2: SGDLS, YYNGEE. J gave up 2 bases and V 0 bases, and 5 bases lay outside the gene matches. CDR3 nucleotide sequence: TGTGCCAGCAGCGTAGTGGGACAGGGGAGACCTGGAAACACCATATATTTT. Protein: CASSVVGQGRPGNTIYF.

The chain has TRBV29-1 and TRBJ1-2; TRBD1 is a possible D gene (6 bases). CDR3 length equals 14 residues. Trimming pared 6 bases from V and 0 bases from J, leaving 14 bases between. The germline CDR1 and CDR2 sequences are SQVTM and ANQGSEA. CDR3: CSVDRGGANYGYTF. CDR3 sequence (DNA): TGCAGCGTGGATAGGGGGGGAGCTAACTATGGCTACACCTTC.

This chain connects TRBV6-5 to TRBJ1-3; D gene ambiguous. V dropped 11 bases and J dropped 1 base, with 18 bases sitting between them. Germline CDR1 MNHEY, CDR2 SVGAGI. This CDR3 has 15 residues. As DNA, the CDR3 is TGTGCCGCAGGCCAACGCTCGGGGTCTGGAAACACCATATATTTT. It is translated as CAAGQRSGSGNTIYF.

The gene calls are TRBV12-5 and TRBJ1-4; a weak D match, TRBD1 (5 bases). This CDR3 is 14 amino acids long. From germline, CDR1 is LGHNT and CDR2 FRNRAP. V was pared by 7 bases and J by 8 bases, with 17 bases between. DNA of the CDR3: TGTGCTAGTGCCCCCTCAGAGGCAGGGGAAAAACTGTTTTTT. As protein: CASAPSEAGEKLFF.

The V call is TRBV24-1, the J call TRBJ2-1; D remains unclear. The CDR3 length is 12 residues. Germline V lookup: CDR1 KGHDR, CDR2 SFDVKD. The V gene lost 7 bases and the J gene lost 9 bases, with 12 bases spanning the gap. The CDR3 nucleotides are TGTGCCACCAGGCTAGAGGTAGGTGAGCAGTTCTTC. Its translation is CATRLEVGEQFF.

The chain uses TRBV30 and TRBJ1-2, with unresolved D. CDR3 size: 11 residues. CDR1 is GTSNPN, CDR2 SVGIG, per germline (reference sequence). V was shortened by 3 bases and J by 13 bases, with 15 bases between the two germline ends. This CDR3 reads CAWSPGGPSTF. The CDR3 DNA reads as TGTGCCTGGAGCCCCGGTGGGCCATCCACCTTC.